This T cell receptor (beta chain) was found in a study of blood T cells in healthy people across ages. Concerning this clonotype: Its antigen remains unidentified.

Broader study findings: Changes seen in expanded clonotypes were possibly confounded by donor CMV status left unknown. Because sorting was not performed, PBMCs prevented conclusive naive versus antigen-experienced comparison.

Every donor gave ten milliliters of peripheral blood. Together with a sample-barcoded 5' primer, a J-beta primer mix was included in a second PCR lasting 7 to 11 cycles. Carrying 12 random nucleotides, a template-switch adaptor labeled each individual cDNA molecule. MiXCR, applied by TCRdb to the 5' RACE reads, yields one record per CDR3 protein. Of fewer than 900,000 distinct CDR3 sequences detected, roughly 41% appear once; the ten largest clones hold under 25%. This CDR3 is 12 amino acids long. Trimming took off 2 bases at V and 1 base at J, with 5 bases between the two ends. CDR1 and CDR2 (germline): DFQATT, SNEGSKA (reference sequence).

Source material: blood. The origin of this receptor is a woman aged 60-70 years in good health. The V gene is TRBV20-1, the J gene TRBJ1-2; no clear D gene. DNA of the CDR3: TGCAGTGCTAGAAAGGGTAACTATGGCTACACCTTC. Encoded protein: CSARKGNYGYTF.